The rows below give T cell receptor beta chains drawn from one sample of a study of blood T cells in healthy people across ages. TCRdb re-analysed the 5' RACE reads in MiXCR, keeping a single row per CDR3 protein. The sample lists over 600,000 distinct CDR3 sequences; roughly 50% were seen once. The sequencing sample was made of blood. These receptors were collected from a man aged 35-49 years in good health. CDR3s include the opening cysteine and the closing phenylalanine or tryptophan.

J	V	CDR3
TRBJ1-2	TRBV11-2	CASRSGPGGYTF
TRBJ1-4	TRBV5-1	CASSFDRPNEKLFF
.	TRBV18	CASSSDRGAYEQYF
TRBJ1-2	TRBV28	CASRPPGSSGYTF
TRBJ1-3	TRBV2	CASSQQGLPGNTIYF
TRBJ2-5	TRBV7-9	CASSFSRGQETQYF
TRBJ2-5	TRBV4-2	CASSQEGLGSGVFQETQYF
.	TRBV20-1	CSGRQGREQYF
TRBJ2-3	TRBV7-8	CASSLGGGSDTQYF
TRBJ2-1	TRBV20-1	CSAPGRINEQFF
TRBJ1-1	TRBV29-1	CSVEGRRGGKTEAFF
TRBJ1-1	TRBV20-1	CSASGAAWFTEAFF
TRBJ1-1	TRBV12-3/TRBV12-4	CASSFLAGTAFF
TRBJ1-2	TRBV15	CATSRDRGAGGYTF
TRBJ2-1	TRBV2	CASTAFISEQFF
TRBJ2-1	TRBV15	CATSRPGQGYNEQFF
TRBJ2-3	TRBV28	CASSPTTRNTDTQYF
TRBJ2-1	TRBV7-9	CASSTRRTGKLYNEQFF
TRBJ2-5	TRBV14	CASSPEYQETQYF
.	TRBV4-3	CASSQEAQSYNEQYF
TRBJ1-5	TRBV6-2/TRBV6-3	CASAKRQGASNQPQHF
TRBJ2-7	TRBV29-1	CSARGNSYEQYF
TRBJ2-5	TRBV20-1	CSARDIGRPRGETQYF
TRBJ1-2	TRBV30	CAWRAQGGNYGYTF